This T cell receptor beta chain appears in the sequencing data of a study of tumor and adjacent non-tumor tissue in lung cancer (dated by TCRdb to between 2017 and 2018). The study in broad terms: By cancer type, the cohort comprised approximately 12 adenocarcinoma patients, a couple of squamous cell carcinoma patients and 1 small cell lung cancer patient. Bulk TCRbeta repertoires were compared between lung tumor tissue and matched distant non-tumor lung tissue obtained from more than 12 lung cancer patients. Fewer than 35 paired specimens, one tumor and one normal lung sample per patient, were profiled by TCRbeta CDR3 sequencing. The 15 or so patients were aged about 31 to 80 years, included 10 men and 5 women, and had TNM stage I to III disease. A total of around 130,000,000 productive TCRbeta reads were generated by sequencing, corresponding to an average of about 4.2 million reads per sample.

CDR1 and CDR2 were assigned from the germline V gene as SGHVS and FQNEAQ. Trimming removed 5 bases from V and 5 bases from J; the gene matches leave 11 bases unexplained. The cysteine opens and the phenylalanine closes a CDR3 of 16 amino acids. The only DNA kept is the CDR3, 48 bases in frame from the first base. The library was made by multiplex PCR. Instrument on record: Illumina HiSeq 2500. Following protocols modified from ARM-PCR, the researchers constructed TCRbeta libraries through three rounds of nested PCR with primers (Table S4). Before sequencing, PCR products of 200-500 bp were cut from the gel and purified using the QIAquick gel extraction kit. The authors processed their data as follows. Reads were cleaned with Trimmomatic, merged with FLASH into complete CDR3 sequences, and assigned to V(D)J germline segments with MiTCR. Clonal diversity was calculated as the inverse Simpson's index using VDJtools. In-frame sequences without a premature stop codon were defined as productive reads. TCRdb took the public reads, trimmed them with fastp at Q25, ran MiXCR for clone calling and kept in-frame beta chains. Rows with a matching CDR3 protein are joined into one entry that keeps the most common DNA and genes. TCRdb's processing, not the authors' own work, is the source of the V and J calls. For this sample the table gives more than 75,000 distinct CDR3 sequences, of which 65% to 75% were detected only once. The top ten clones comprise roughly 12% of the sample.

Results and caveats for the whole study, not just this receptor: Peripheral blood was not sequenced, so blood TCRbeta repertoires were not examined in the lung cancer patients of the study. TCR diversity (inverse Simpson) was significantly higher in tumor than in normal lung tissue (431.37 vs 166.20, P = 0.0075, Mann-Whitney U test). The methods do not name the sequencing platform or mention unique molecular identifiers. The cohort had only 15 or so patients, and the authors noted that larger samples and more detailed clinical data are needed. TCR diversity was significantly higher in younger patients, and greater tumor TCR diversity was associated with shorter overall survival and shorter disease-free survival. The top 100 clones made up a significantly larger cumulative share of the repertoire in normal lung than in tumor tissue.

RNA was isolated from bulk unsorted tissue, and RNA quality was assessed with a NanoDrop ND-1000 and an Agilent 2100. The donors were newly diagnosed lung cancer patients admitted for thoracic surgery in China from August to November 2014 who had not received prior chemotherapy. Patients with previous radiotherapy or chemotherapy, or with another concurrent cancer, were excluded from the study. Pieces of surgical tissue measuring about 1-2.1 cm3 were kept in RNAlater solution and stored at -80 degrees C until use. This clonotype was counted ten times or more. This clone's antigen is unknown. Base qualities are missing; no much larger clone stands one base away.

Sequencing used lung tumor tissue. This chain is built from TRBV7-8 and TRBJ2-5; 10 central bases correspond to TRBD2. This TCR was recovered from a woman aged 70 to 79 with non-small cell lung cancer. The nucleotide sequence is TGTGCCAGCAGCCCTCAGCGGGAGGGGAGTTCGGAGACCCAGTACTTC. It translates to CASSPQREGSSETQYF. When the CDR3 is completed using the reference TRBV7-8 and TRBJ2-5 genes on either side, the full variable domain is GAGVSQSPRYKVAKRGQDVALRCDPISGHVSLFWYQQALGQGPEFLTYFQNEAQLDKSGLPSDRFFAERPEGSVSTLKIQRTQQEDSAVYLCASSPQREGSSETQYFGPGTRLLVL.